This is a list of T cell receptor beta chains from one sample in a study of human T cells and chemical hapten exposure. TCRdb reprocessed the RACE reads via MiXCR and lists one record per CDR3 protein. The sample carries some 350,000 distinct CDR3 sequences, nearly 6.5% recorded once. Specimen: whole blood, collected in connection with sensitization to the hapten diphenylcyclopropenone (DPC). These receptors were obtained from a woman aged 18-29 years with alopecia areata. Some clones in this sample may be carry-over from other donors' samples. Both conserved end residues are part of each CDR3. Fields, in order: clone size, J gene, V gene, D gene, CDR3 protein, CDR3 DNA. The D gene is left open where the match is weak. Clone size, where shown, is once, few, many, or a class for clones that have expanded.

NA | TRBJ2-3 | TRBV28 | NA | CASSDPTHTDTQYF | TGTGCCAGCAGTGACCCCACACACACAGATACGCAGTATTTT
once | TRBJ2-7 | TRBV28 | NA | CASTLFGGSIYEQYF | TGTGCCAGCACTCTATTCGGGGGAAGCATCTACGAGCAGTACTTC
few | TRBJ2-7 | TRBV5-1 | TRBD1 | CASSSAGQVLPYEQYF | TGCGCCAGCAGTTCGGCAGGACAGGTTCTGCCCTACGAGCAGTACTTC
many | TRBJ1-2 | TRBV18 | TRBD1 | CASSWTGPNYGYTF | TGTGCCAGCTCCTGGACAGGTCCTAACTATGGCTACACCTTC
few | TRBJ2-2 | TRBV9 | NA | CASSVAEVSTGELFF | TGTGCCAGCAGCGTGGCGGAAGTTAGCACCGGGGAGCTGTTTTTT
NA | TRBJ2-7 | TRBV13 | TRBD1 | CASTPGTGQSGEQYF | TGTGCCAGCACTCCTGGGACAGGGCAATCAGGAGAGCAGTACTTC
NA | TRBJ1-1 | TRBV2 | NA | CASKRTFDSLNTEAFF | TGTGCCAGCAAGAGGACTTTCGACAGCTTGAACACTGAAGCTTTCTTT
many | TRBJ1-2 | TRBV6-5 | TRBD1 | CASSYDRASYGYTF | TGTGCCAGCAGTTACGACAGGGCCAGCTATGGCTACACCTTC
many | TRBJ1-2 | TRBV12-3/TRBV12-4 | NA | CASSGDRDLIEGYTF | TGTGCCAGCAGTGGGGACCGGGACCTAATTGAGGGCTACACCTTC
few | TRBJ1-4 | TRBV2 | NA | CASRRGYNEKLFF | TGTGCCAGCAGAAGGGGTTATAATGAAAAACTGTTTTTT
many | TRBJ1-1 | TRBV10-3 | NA | CAISELLMNTEAFF | TGTGCCATCAGTGAACTATTGATGAACACTGAAGCTTTCTTT
many | TRBJ1-2 | TRBV6-5 | TRBD1 | CASTQDFTGAEGYTF | TGTGCCAGCACCCAAGACTTCACAGGGGCAGAGGGCTACACCTTC
many | TRBJ2-6 | TRBV13 | NA | CASSLYPDKSSGANVLTF | TGTGCCAGCAGCTTGTACCCGGACAAAAGCTCTGGGGCCAACGTCCTGACTTTC
few | TRBJ1-4 | TRBV2 | NA | CASSEAGGAYEKLFF | TGTGCCAGCAGTGAAGCGGGAGGGGCGTACGAAAAACTGTTTTTT
few | TRBJ1-5 | TRBV20-1 | NA | CSASLRGRTYNQPQHF | TGCAGTGCCTCCTTGCGGGGACGGACCTACAATCAGCCCCAGCATTTT
NA | TRBJ2-3 | TRBV20-1 | TRBD2 | CSGPEAGRDTQYF | TGCAGCGGGCCCGAAGCGGGGAGAGATACGCAGTATTTT
many | TRBJ1-2 | TRBV28 | NA | CASGTYGYTF | TGTGCCAGCGGAACTTATGGCTACACCTTC
NA | TRBJ2-3 | TRBV7-2 | NA | CASSLRLGGSTDTQYF | TGTGCCAGCAGCTTAAGGTTGGGCGGTAGCACAGATACGCAGTATTTT
many | TRBJ1-6 | TRBV12-3/TRBV12-4 | NA | CASTMGGAESPLHF | TGTGCCAGCACCATGGGGGGCGCGGAGTCACCCCTCCACTTT
few | TRBJ2-5 | TRBV7-2 | TRBD2 | CASSLVGAGGPETQYF | TGTGCCAGCAGCTTAGTAGGAGCGGGGGGGCCGGAGACCCAGTACTTC
NA | TRBJ2-3 | TRBV10-3 | NA | CAISGGTDTQYF | TGTGCCATCAGTGGGGGCACAGATACGCAGTATTTT
many | TRBJ1-4 | TRBV6-5 | NA | CASSYDGTTNEKLFF | TGTGCCAGCAGTTACGACGGGACAACTAATGAAAAACTGTTTTTT
many | TRBJ2-2 | TRBV9 | NA | CASSAYRVTGELFF | TGTGCCAGCAGCGCCTACAGGGTAACCGGGGAGCTGTTTTTT
NA | TRBJ2-2 | TRBV6-2/TRBV6-3 | TRBD2 | CASDLKAGESNTGELFF | TGTGCCAGCGACCTCAAAGCGGGGGAATCGAACACCGGGGAGCTGTTTTTT
NA | TRBJ1-1 | TRBV20-1 | NA | CSDSNTEAFF | TGCAGTGACAGTAACACTGAAGCTTTCTTT
many | TRBJ1-5 | TRBV20-1 | NA | CSATGLSNQPQHF | TGCAGTGCTACAGGGTTATCCAATCAGCCCCAGCATTTT
NA | TRBJ1-5 | TRBV7-2 | TRBD1 | CASSQLTYRGNLRNQPQHF | TGTGCCAGCAGTCAACTCACCTACAGGGGAAATTTGCGCAATCAGCCCCAGCATTTT
NA | TRBJ2-3 | TRBV4-3 | TRBD2 | CASSQDALAGGFTDTQYF | TGCGCCAGCAGCCAAGATGCCCTGGCGGGGGGCTTCACAGATACGCAGTATTTT
few | TRBJ2-5 | TRBV6-6 | NA | CASSYIETQYF | TGTGCCAGCAGTTACATAGAGACCCAGTACTTC
many | TRBJ2-5 | TRBV3-1 | TRBD2 | CASSQGSSGPQETQYF | TGTGCCAGCAGCCAAGGGTCTAGCGGACCCCAAGAGACCCAGTACTTC
many | TRBJ1-4 | TRBV14 | NA | CASSQDGATNEKLFF | TGTGCCAGCAGCCAAGACGGTGCAACTAATGAAAAACTGTTTTTT
NA | TRBJ2-3 | TRBV29-1 | TRBD2 | CSVEKGTSGGLTDTQYF | TGCAGCGTTGAGAAGGGGACTAGCGGGGGGCTCACAGATACGCAGTATTTT
many | TRBJ2-1 | TRBV11-2 | NA | CASSPRTALYNEQFF | TGTGCCAGCAGCCCTCGGACAGCCTTATACAATGAGCAGTTCTTC
NA | TRBJ1-6 | TRBV3-1 | NA | CASSQAGVNSPLHF | TGTGCCAGCAGCCAAGCAGGGGTAAATTCACCCCTCCACTTT
few | TRBJ2-5 | TRBV5-6 | NA | CASSLASEATQYF | TGTGCCAGCAGCTTGGCCTCCGAAGCGACCCAGTACTTC
NA | TRBJ2-7 | TRBV6-6 | NA | CASRSPADSEQYF | TGTGCCAGCAGATCACCCGCCGACAGTGAGCAGTACTTC
many | TRBJ1-3 | TRBV14 | NA | CASSQQVLGNTIYF | TGTGCCAGCAGCCAACAGGTGTTAGGAAACACCATATATTTT
NA | TRBJ1-4 | TRBV12-3/TRBV12-4 | NA | CASSYLGSGAGEKLFF | TGTGCCAGCAGTTACCTTGGATCGGGAGCAGGTGAAAAACTGTTTTTT
few | TRBJ1-2 | TRBV29-1 | NA | CSVERDNFNGYTF | TGCAGCGTTGAAAGGGACAACTTTAATGGCTACACCTTC
NA | TRBJ2-1 | TRBV6-2/TRBV6-3 | TRBD2 | CASSYSSSGGLNEQFF | TGTGCCAGCAGTTACTCGAGTAGCGGGGGTCTCAATGAGCAGTTCTTC
many | TRBJ2-6 | TRBV4-3 | TRBD2 | CASSQGPGTSGGIPSTSGANVLTF | TGCGCCAGCAGCCAAGGGCCCGGGACTAGCGGGGGTATCCCCTCAACCTCTGGGGCCAACGTCCTGACTTTC
many | TRBJ1-6 | TRBV29-1 | NA | CSVLIGELPLHF | TGCAGCGTTTTAATCGGGGAACTGCCCCTCCACTTT
few | TRBJ2-7 | TRBV2 | TRBD1 | CASRAGTAYEQYF | TGTGCCAGCAGAGCCGGGACAGCCTACGAGCAGTACTTC
many | TRBJ1-2 | TRBV9 | NA | CASSVAGNYGYTF | TGTGCCAGCAGCGTAGCAGGGAACTATGGCTACACCTTC
many | TRBJ1-2 | TRBV12-3/TRBV12-4 | NA | CASSPRRVLNYGYTF | TGTGCCAGCAGTCCCCGTCGAGTCCTTAACTATGGCTACACCTTC